The rows below give T cell receptor beta chains drawn from one sample of a study of T cell responses to AZD1222 COVID-19 vaccine. Profiled with immunoSEQ multiplex PCR; TCRdb holds only in-frame clones, not every one. The sample carries about 100,000 clones, more than 85% recorded once. The sample was peripheral blood, taken on day 0 of AZD1222 vaccination. Receptors originate from an adult in good health. Both conserved end residues are part of each CDR3. D genes are given only for firm matches.

j_call: TRBJ2-7
v_call: TRBV19
d_call: TRBD2
cdr3_nt: TGTGCCAGTGGGACTAGCGGGTTCTCCTACGAGCAGTACTTC
cdr3_aa: CASGTSGFSYEQYF

j_call: TRBJ1-3
v_call: TRBV5-1
d_call: TRBD1
cdr3_nt: TGCGCCAGCAGCCGAACAGGGGCCAACTCTGGAAACACCATATATTTT
cdr3_aa: CASSRTGANSGNTIYF

j_call: TRBJ2-1
v_call: TRBV11-3
d_call: TRBD2
cdr3_nt: TGTGCCAGCAGCTCTGCTACTAGCGGGAGTAATGAGCAGTTCTTC
cdr3_aa: CASSSATSGSNEQFF

j_call: TRBJ1-2
v_call: TRBV30
d_call: .
cdr3_nt: TGTGCCTGGAGTAGGGGAAACTATGGCTACACCTTC
cdr3_aa: CAWSRGNYGYTF

j_call: TRBJ1-2
v_call: TRBV5-1
d_call: TRBD1
cdr3_nt: TGCGCCAGCAGCCAGGGACAGGGACCTACACATGGCTACACCTTC
cdr3_aa: CASSQGQGPTHGYTF

j_call: TRBJ2-7
v_call: TRBV19
d_call: TRBD2
cdr3_nt: TGTGCCAGTAGGAGGGCGGGAGGGCCCGAGAACGAGCAGTACTTC
cdr3_aa: CASRRAGGPENEQYF

j_call: TRBJ2-1
v_call: TRBV7-9
d_call: TRBD2
cdr3_nt: TGTGCCAGCAGCCAAGTAGCGGGAGGGCCGGTCTACAATGAGCAGTTCTTC
cdr3_aa: CASSQVAGGPVYNEQFF

j_call: TRBJ1-5
v_call: TRBV18
d_call: TRBD1
cdr3_nt: TGTGCCAGCTCGTATCAGGGGGACAATCAGCCCCAGCATTTT
cdr3_aa: CASSYQGDNQPQHF

j_call: TRBJ2-7
v_call: TRBV19
d_call: TRBD1
cdr3_nt: TGTGCCAGTAGTATAGGTCCAGGGGGAGCCTACGAGCAGTACTTC
cdr3_aa: CASSIGPGGAYEQYF

j_call: TRBJ2-7
v_call: TRBV4-1
d_call: .
cdr3_nt: TGCGCCAGCAGCCAAGACCCATCGCGGGTCGAGCAGTACTTC
cdr3_aa: CASSQDPSRVEQYF

j_call: TRBJ2-1
v_call: TRBV7-3
d_call: .
cdr3_nt: TGTGCCAGCAGCTCACAGTGGTACAATGAGCAGTTCTTC
cdr3_aa: CASSSQWYNEQFF

j_call: TRBJ2-1
v_call: TRBV28
d_call: .
cdr3_nt: TGTGCCAGCAGTCCATACTCCACGGAGCAGTTCTTC
cdr3_aa: CASSPYSTEQFF

j_call: TRBJ1-5
v_call: TRBV2
d_call: .
cdr3_nt: TGTGCCAGCAGTGAAGCAAACAGCCTAAATCAGCCCCAGCATTTT
cdr3_aa: CASSEANSLNQPQHF

j_call: TRBJ1-1
v_call: TRBV29-1
d_call: .
cdr3_nt: TGCAGCGTTGAGGCCACCCCTGGGACTGAAGCTTTCTTT
cdr3_aa: CSVEATPGTEAFF

j_call: TRBJ1-1
v_call: TRBV19
d_call: .
cdr3_nt: TGTGCCAGTACTGTGTCTGGTGACACTGAAGCTTTCTTT
cdr3_aa: CASTVSGDTEAFF